The 32 T cell receptor beta chains below were found in one sample sequenced in a study of cytomegalovirus exposure and HLA in healthy donors. PCR used 60 Vbeta primers and 13 Jbeta primers. The method was immunoSEQ multiplex PCR; TCRdb's version includes in-frame clones alone and lacks a portion of them. The data hold about 100,000 clones, with approximately 80% observed a single time. Material for sequencing was PBMCs. These receptors all stem from a woman under 30 in good health and CMV-seronegative.

This sequence joins TRBV5-5 and TRBJ2-3, with 11 bases fitting TRBD2. The CDR3 consists of 15 residues. V lost 4 bases, J lost 4 bases, and 5 bases stayed unmatched. CDR1 is SGHKS, CDR2 YYEKEE, per germline (reference sequence). The CDR3 protein is CASSKTSGIADTQYF. The CDR3 region has the DNA TGTGCCAGCAGCAAGACTAGCGGGATAGCAGATACGCAGTATTTT. The whole variable domain, filled in from reference TRBV5-5 and TRBJ2-3, reads DAGVTQSPTHLIKTRGQQVTLRCSPISGHKSVSWYQQVLGQGPQFIFQYYEKEERGRGNFPDRFSARQFPNYSSELNVNALLLGDSALYLCASSKTSGIADTQYFGPGTRLTVL.

The rearrangement joins TRBV28 to TRBJ2-3; 10 bases match TRBD2. J lost 3 bases, V lost 4 bases, and 4 bases had no gene match. The CDR3 runs 15 residues. The germline V gene has CDR1 MDHEN and CDR2 SYDVKM. The chain's CDR3 is CASSSPSGSTDTQYF. The CDR3 DNA follows: TGTGCCAGCAGTTCCCCTAGCGGGAGTACAGATACGCAGTATTTT.

The chain links TRBV28 to TRBJ2-7; TRBD2 agrees at 9 bases. The V and J ends lost 8 bases and 3 bases, in that order; junction bases with no gene match: 14. This CDR3 spans 16 amino acids. Germline lookup yields CDR1 MDHEN and CDR2 SYDVKM. CDR3 in amino acids: CASGTYSGGENYEQYF. CDR3 coding DNA: TGTGCCAGCGGGACCTATAGCGGGGGCGAAAACTACGAGCAGTACTTC.

This clone was counted a few times. The rearrangement uses TRBV29-1 and TRBJ2-5, with 7 bases matching TRBD2. The CDR3 runs 13 residues. V dropped 6 bases and J dropped 7; count of bases not matched to a gene: 11. Per germline, CDR1 SQVTM and CDR2 ANQGSEA. The CDR3 sequence: CSVAGYRLATQYF. The CDR3 coding sequence is TGCAGCGTGGCAGGTTACCGACTAGCGACCCAGTACTTC.

This clone has only one observation. V usage is TRBV28 and J usage is TRBJ2-7, with D possibly matching TRBD1 (7 bases). From germline, CDR1 is MDHEN and CDR2 SYDVKM. V was shortened by 5 bases and J by 0 bases, with 20 bases between the two germline ends. This CDR3 is 17 amino acids long. CDR3 in amino acids: CASSPVRGRILSYEQYF. Written as DNA, the CDR3 is TGTGCCAGCAGTCCGGTCAGGGGGAGGATACTCTCCTACGAGCAGTACTTC.

In this sample, this clone turned up a few times. The chain recombines TRBV6-6 with TRBJ2-7; the match to TRBD1 covers 7 bases. This CDR3 region has 15 residues. Trimming removed 2 bases from V and 5 bases from J; junction bases left unmatched: 9. CDR1 and CDR2 from the germline V gene are MNHNY and SVGAGI (reference sequence). CDR3 coding DNA: TGTGCCAGCAGTTACGGGACCGGACAGGTCGACGAGCAGTACTTC. Its protein product is CASSYGTGQVDEQYF.

CDR3 sequence (DNA): TGTGCCAGCTCACTCTCTCAACCAACGGGAGGGCAAGAGACCCAGTACTTC. Amino acid sequence: CASSLSQPTGGQETQYF. The chain links TRBV18 to TRBJ2-5; 8 bases match TRBD2. The junction had 12 bases not matched to a gene; V was cut back by 4 bases and J by 2 bases. This CDR3 has 17 residues. Germline CDR1 reads KGHSH; CDR2 reads LQKENI.

The rearrangement links TRBV29-1 to TRBJ2-5; 7 bases are shared with TRBD1. Germline V CDR1 and CDR2: SQVTM, ANQGSEA. The V segment lost 6 bases and the J segment 5 bases; nucleotides outside the gene matches: 15. This CDR3 comprises 15 residues. In DNA form, the CDR3 reads TGCAGCGTCGGGCGACAGGGCACCGGTCGGGAGACCCAGTACTTC. This codes for CSVGRQGTGRETQYF.

The chain couples TRBV7-2 to TRBJ2-1; D remains ambiguous. Trimming left V 4 bases short and J 4 bases short, with 5 bases between. In germline, CDR1 is SGHTA, CDR2 FQGNSA. CDR3 length: 12 residues. Here the CDR3 reads CASSSVYNEQFF. DNA for the CDR3: TGTGCCAGCAGCTCAGTTTACAATGAGCAGTTCTTC.

The V call is TRBV2, the J call TRBJ2-2; 7 bases align to TRBD1. The CDR3 has 13 residues. In germline, CDR1 is SNHLY, CDR2 FYNNEI. Unmatched junction bases numbered 4, after V lost 6 bases and J lost 6 bases. CDR3 loop: CASRQGLSGELFF. The CDR3 DNA reads TGTGCCAGCAGACAGGGGTTATCCGGGGAGCTGTTTTTT.

The V and J genes are TRBV2 and TRBJ1-3; D is perhaps TRBD1 (5 bases). The CDR3 is 17 residues long. The V gene's germline CDR1 is SNHLY and CDR2 FYNNEI. Trimming stripped 2 bases from V and 2 bases from J, with 16 bases between. CDR3 region: CASSENPGIVPGNTIYF. The CDR3 DNA reads as TGTGCCAGCAGTGAAAATCCAGGGATCGTCCCTGGAAACACCATATATTTT.

V gene TRBV18 combines with J gene TRBJ2-6, with TRBD1 matching 7 bases. This CDR3 spans 16 amino acids. Germline lookup yields CDR1 KGHSH and CDR2 LQKENI. The trim removed 6 bases at V and 0 bases at J, leaving 5 bases unmatched. The DNA for the CDR3 is TGTGCCAGCTCGCTGACAGGGATCTCTGGGGCCAACGTCCTGACTTTC. Its protein is CASSLTGISGANVLTF.

CDR3 DNA: TGCGCCAGCAGCTTGGAGGTTAGCGGCGAGACCCAGTACTTC. Protein: CASSLEVSGETQYF. The chain carries TRBV5-1 and TRBJ2-5; TRBD2 is a possible D gene (6 bases). Germline loops: CDR1 SGHRS, CDR2 YFSETQ. The CDR3 length is 14 residues. Trimming took 0 bases from V and 5 from J, leaving 11 bases between them.

The chain recombines TRBV4-2 with TRBJ2-2, with 10 bases that match TRBD1. The CDR3 has 15 amino acids. V shed 6 bases, J shed 6 bases, and the junction held 7 bases outside the gene matches. The germline gives CDR1 LGHNA, CDR2 YNFKEQ. The CDR3 coding sequence is TGTGCCAGCAGACCATCCGGGACAGGGGCCGGGGAGCTGTTTTTT. It is translated as CASRPSGTGAGELFF.

The chain uses TRBV7-9 and TRBJ2-3; D gene uncertain. CDR1 is SEHNR, CDR2 FQNEAQ, per germline (reference sequence). Trimming shortened V by 3 bases and J by 0 bases, and 13 bases separated the two germline ends. The CDR3 extends over 16 amino acids. The chain's CDR3 is CASSFRSQDSTDTQYF. CDR3 sequence (DNA): TGTGCCAGCAGCTTTCGGTCGCAGGATAGCACAGATACGCAGTATTTT.

J is TRBJ1-2 and V is TRBV7-2; no definite D call. The CDR3 is 15 residues long. The V gene lost 1 base and the J gene lost 1 base, with 10 bases spanning the gap. The germline gives CDR1 SGHTA, CDR2 FQGNSA. This CDR3 reads CASSLGLRSNYGYTF. The CDR3 coding sequence is TGTGCCAGCAGCTTAGGCCTAAGAAGTAACTATGGCTACACCTTC.

The rearrangement uses TRBV28 and TRBJ1-2; D is unresolved. The ends were cut back, 6 bases at V and 2 bases at J, with 10 bases in the middle. Germline CDR1 is MDHEN and CDR2 is SYDVKM. There are 13 residues in the CDR3. CDR3 DNA: TGTGCCAGCAGCTCGACACTGAACTATGGCTACACCTTC. Its protein is CASSSTLNYGYTF.

This clone has only a few counts. The rearrangement joins TRBV7-9 to TRBJ2-1; 11 nucleotides match TRBD1. Per the germline V gene, CDR1 is SEHNR and CDR2 is FQNEAQ (reference sequence). The V and J ends lost 1 base and 8 bases, in that order; junction bases with no gene match: 7. This CDR3 spans 16 amino acids. DNA of the CDR3: TGTGCCAGCAGCTTAGGGACAGGGGGCGCCAGGGATGAGCAGTTCTTC. Its protein product is CASSLGTGGARDEQFF.

Comments on this clone: This sample also contains other DNA sequences that code for the same CDR3. The V and J genes are TRBV30 and TRBJ1-1; weak D call: TRBD1 (6 bases). Germline-derived CDR1 and CDR2 are GTSNPN and SVGIG (reference sequence). The CDR3 consists of 13 residues. V lost 0 bases and J 1 base, leaving 6 bases between the germline ends. The CDR3 loop reads CAWSVQGNTEAFF. CDR3 bases: TGTGCCTGGAGTGTACAGGGGAACACTGAAGCTTTCTTT.

The chain joins TRBV7-3 to TRBJ2-1; 10 bases are shared with TRBD2. Germline V gene sequence: CDR1 SGHTA, CDR2 FQGTGA. V gave up 0 bases and J gave up 4 bases; unmatched junction bases: 0. The CDR3 runs to 15 residues. The CDR3 DNA is TGTGCCAGCAGCTTAACACTAGCGGGGTACAATGAGCAGTTCTTC. It codes for CASSLTLAGYNEQFF.

As to this clone: Within the sample, other DNA sequences also encode this same CDR3. The chain carries TRBV5-1 and TRBJ2-3, with D possibly matching TRBD2 (6 bases). The CDR3 extends over 14 amino acids. With 0 bases removed from V and 1 base from J, the gap between germline ends came to 6 bases. CDR1 and CDR2 from the germline V gene are SGHRS and YFSETQ. In DNA, the CDR3 is TGCGCCAGCAGCTTGGGCGGGGGCACAGATACGCAGTATTTT. It is translated as CASSLGGGTDTQYF. Full variable domain (rest looked up from reference TRBV5-1 and TRBJ2-3): KAGVTQTPRYLIKTRGQQVTLSCSPISGHRSVSWYQQTPGQGLQFLFEYFSETQRNKGNFPGRFSGRQFSNSRSEMNVSTLELGDSALYLCASSLGGGTDTQYFGPGTRLTVL.

This chain connects TRBV30 to TRBJ2-7, with TRBD1 identical over 7 bases. V shed 1 base and J 3 bases; nucleotides not matched to a gene: 3. The germline V gene has CDR1 GTSNPN and CDR2 SVGIG (reference sequence). This CDR3 contains 13 residues. This CDR3 reads CAWSAGQFYEQYF. CDR3 in DNA: TGTGCCTGGAGTGCGGGACAGTTCTACGAGCAGTACTTC.

V is TRBV4-1 and J is TRBJ1-5; D possibly corresponds to TRBD1 (5 bases). V was trimmed by 1 base and J by 1 base, leaving 8 bases between them. The CDR3 consists of 15 residues. Germline loops: CDR1 MGHRA, CDR2 YSYEKL. CDR3 nucleotides: TGCGCCAGCAGCCAAGTGCGACAGAGCAATCAGCCCCAGCATTTT. It specifies CASSQVRQSNQPQHF.

This sequence joins TRBV19 and TRBJ1-2; TRBD1 agrees at 11 bases. The CDR3 sequence is 17 residues long. The V gene's germline CDR1 is LNHDA and CDR2 SQIVND (reference sequence). Unmatched junction bases numbered 11, after V lost 4 bases and J lost 4 bases. CDR3 in amino acids: CASSTPGQGVPIYGYTF. The CDR3 DNA is TGTGCCAGTAGTACTCCGGGACAGGGGGTCCCCATCTATGGCTACACCTTC.

As regards this clone: The sample has other DNA sequences that encode this CDR3 too. The chain employs TRBV13 and TRBJ2-3; weak D call: TRBD2 (7 bases). V shed 5 bases and J shed 1 base, with 22 bases lying between them. In germline, CDR1 is PRHDT, CDR2 FYEKMQ (reference sequence). There are 18 residues in the CDR3. The CDR3 protein is CASSPTPSRGAGTDTQYF. CDR3 sequence (DNA): TGTGCCAGCAGCCCAACCCCTTCTCGGGGGGCCGGCACAGATACGCAGTATTTT. The full variable domain, its missing parts supplied by reference TRBV13 and TRBJ2-3, is AAGVIQSPRHLIKEKRETATLKCYPIPRHDTVYWYQQGPGQDPQFLISFYEKMQSDKGSIPDRFSAQQFSDYHSELNMSSLELGDSALYFCASSPTPSRGAGTDTQYFGPGTRLTVL.

The J gene is TRBJ1-1, the V gene TRBV27; 9 bases match TRBD1. The CDR3 consists of 15 residues. Germline V gene sequence: CDR1 MNHEY, CDR2 SMNVEV (reference sequence). With V trimmed by 3 bases and J by 4 bases, 6 bases remained unmatched. In nucleotides, the CDR3 is TGTGCCAGCAGTTTTGCCGGACAGGGGAGCACTGAAGCTTTCTTT. This codes for CASSFAGQGSTEAFF.

The gene calls are TRBV28 and TRBJ2-5; no clear D. The CDR3 runs 11 residues. Looked up from germline, CDR1 is MDHEN and CDR2 is SYDVKM. The V end was cut by 7 bases, the J end by 2 bases, with 5 bases between. The CDR3 DNA reads TGTGCCAGCAATAATCAAGAGACCCAGTACTTC. Amino acids: CASNNQETQYF.

This chain uses TRBV6-6 with TRBJ2-1, with 11 bases that match TRBD2. Germline V CDR1 and CDR2: MNHNY, SVGAGI (reference sequence). Trimming took 5 bases from V and 10 from J; bases not matched to a gene: 4. The CDR3 loop spans 13 amino acids. The chain's CDR3 is CASSNSGRGEQFF. The DNA of the CDR3 is TGTGCCAGCAGTAATAGCGGGAGGGGCGAGCAGTTCTTC.

The chain joins TRBV28 to TRBJ1-1, with D unresolved. CDR1 MDHEN and CDR2 SYDVKM come from the germline V gene. V was clipped by 3 bases and J by 1 base, with 6 bases between them. This CDR3 has 13 residues. The CDR3 loop reads CASSFLRNTEAFF. The CDR3 coding sequence is TGTGCCAGCAGTTTCTTGAGGAACACTGAAGCTTTCTTT.

This clone came up once. This chain joins TRBV5-1 and TRBJ2-1, with D perhaps matching TRBD2 (7 bases). In germline, CDR1 is SGHRS, CDR2 YFSETQ. The CDR3 loop spans 16 amino acids. The V end was cut by 5 bases, the J end by 0 bases, with 15 bases between. CDR3 region: CASRGGGPSSYNEQFF. Written as DNA, the CDR3 is TGCGCCAGCAGAGGGGGGGGACCGAGCTCCTACAATGAGCAGTTCTTC.

The rearrangement joins TRBV5-3 to TRBJ2-7, with 13 bases that match TRBD2. TRBV5-3 is sorted into the ORF group, with uncertain function. J lost 4 bases, V lost 5 bases, and 15 bases had no gene match. CDR3 length: 18 amino acids. The CDR3 reads CARSRGLAGDGFIYEQYF. The CDR3 DNA sequence: TGTGCCAGAAGTCGAGGACTAGCGGGAGACGGATTTATTTACGAGCAGTACTTC.

The V call is TRBV6-5, the J call TRBJ1-2; D might be TRBD1 (6 bases). This CDR3 is built from 15 residues. Per germline, CDR1 MNHEY and CDR2 SVGAGI. Trimming removed 5 bases from V and 5 bases from J, with 18 bases in between. The CDR3 spells CASSPTVQGTYGYTF. Written as DNA, the CDR3 is TGTGCCAGCAGTCCCACAGTACAGGGAACTTATGGCTACACCTTC.